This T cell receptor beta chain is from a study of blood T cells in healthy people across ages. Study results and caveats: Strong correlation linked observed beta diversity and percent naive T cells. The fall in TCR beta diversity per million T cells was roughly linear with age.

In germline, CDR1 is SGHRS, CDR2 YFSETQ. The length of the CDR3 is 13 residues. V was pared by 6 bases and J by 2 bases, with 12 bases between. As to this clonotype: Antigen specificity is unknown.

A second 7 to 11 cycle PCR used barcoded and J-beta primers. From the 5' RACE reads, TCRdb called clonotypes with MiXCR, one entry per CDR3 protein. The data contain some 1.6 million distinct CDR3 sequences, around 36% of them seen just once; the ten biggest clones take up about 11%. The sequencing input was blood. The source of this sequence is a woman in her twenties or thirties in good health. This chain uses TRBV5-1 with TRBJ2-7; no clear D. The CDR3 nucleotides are TGCGCCAGCATACTGGACGGCGCCTACGAGCAGTACTTC. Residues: CASILDGAYEQYF. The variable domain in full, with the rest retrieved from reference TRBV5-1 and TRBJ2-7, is KAGVTQTPRYLIKTRGQQVTLSCSPISGHRSVSWYQQTPGQGLQFLFEYFSETQRNKGNFPGRFSGRQFSNSRSEMNVSTLELGDSALYLCASILDGAYEQYFGPGTRLTVT.